These 23 T cell receptor beta chains originate from one sample sequenced in a study of Ad26.COV2.S vaccination and SARS-CoV-2 variants. The treatment here: around 19 received Ad26.COV2.S at low or high dose, single or two shots; 5 received placebo; per-sample allocation not given. Each sample was drawn 63 days after the first injection (of vaccine or placebo). TCRdb's table, derived via immunoSEQ multiplex PCR, lists solely in-frame clones and lacks some. The sample holds 350,000 to 400,000 clones, 88% seen once. Source: peripheral blood, taken in a trial of Ad26.COV2.S vaccine versus placebo. The receptors here all came from a person between 18 and 65 years old who received the Ad26.COV2.S COVID-19 vaccine or a placebo.

The rearrangement joins TRBV27 to TRBJ2-4, with D perhaps assigned TRBD1 or TRBD2 (5 bases each). Germline assignment: CDR1 MNHEY and CDR2 SMNVEV (reference sequence). The CDR3 spans 17 residues. V was pared by 6 bases and J by 0 bases, with 18 bases between. The CDR3 DNA reads TGTGCCAGCAGCCCGCTGTGGGGGTCACTAGCCAAAAACATTCAGTACTTC. Its translation is CASSPLWGSLAKNIQYF.

Here the CDR3 DNA reads TGTGCCAGCAAGGGTGGGGGATATGGCTACACCTTC. Protein sequence: CASKGGGYGYTF. The chain couples TRBV2 to TRBJ1-2; D is possibly TRBD1 (5 bases). The V end lost 7 bases, the J end lost 5 bases, and 11 bases lay between the germline ends. Germline CDR1 reads SNHLY; CDR2 reads FYNNEI. This CDR3 is 12 amino acids long.

This chain's CDR3 is CASSLGPGRTNYGYTF. CDR3 DNA sequence: TGTGCCAGCAGCTTAGGGCCGGGACGGACGAACTATGGCTACACCTTC. This chain connects TRBV7-8 to TRBJ1-2; TRBD1 might be the D (5 bases). The CDR3 spans 16 residues. Trimming pared 1 base from V and 2 bases from J, leaving 14 bases between. CDR1 is SGHVS, CDR2 FQNEAQ, per germline.

The genes are TRBV3-1 (or the pseudogene TRBV3-2) and TRBJ2-7, with 10 bases that match TRBD2. This CDR3 is built from 14 residues. The germline V gene has CDR1 LGHDT and CDR2 YNNKEL (reference sequence). Trimming took 2 bases from V and 9 from J; bases not matched to a gene: 7. CDR3 sequence: CASSQRTSGLVQYF. CDR3 in DNA: TGTGCCAGCAGCCAACGGACTAGCGGTCTGGTGCAGTACTTC.

V and J are TRBV6-4 and TRBJ1-1; D perhaps matches TRBD1 (5 bases). Looked up from germline, CDR1 is MRHNA and CDR2 is SNTAGT. V lost 0 bases and J 11 bases, leaving 28 bases between the germline ends. The CDR3 runs to 18 residues. This CDR3 reads CASSDSPTEGRSSREAFF. The CDR3 nucleotides are TGTGCCAGCAGTGACTCGCCGACAGAGGGCAGGTCCTCTAGGGAGGCTTTCTTT.

The sample holds one count of this clone. The chain combines TRBV6-4 with TRBJ1-5, with D unresolved. Trimming shortened V by 4 bases and J by 7 bases, and 11 bases separated the two germline ends. CDR3 length: 13 amino acids. Germline CDR1 MRHNA, CDR2 SNTAGT. Written as DNA, the CDR3 is TGTGCCAGCAGTGCAGAGGGTAACCAGCCCCAGCATTTT. The encoded protein is CASSAEGNQPQHF.

V usage is TRBV7-2 and J usage is TRBJ2-7; TRBD1 aligns across 10 bases. Trimming took 5 bases from V and 6 from J; bases not matched to a gene: 7. CDR3 length: 14 residues. Germline values: CDR1 SGHTA, CDR2 FQGNSA. The CDR3 bases are TGTGCCAGCAGCCCGGGACAGGGGAAGGGCGAGCAGTACTTC. This sequence encodes CASSPGQGKGEQYF.

The chain couples TRBV4-1 to TRBJ2-5, with a weak D call TRBD1 (5 bases). The CDR3 loop spans 16 amino acids. Deletions cut 1 base from V and 2 bases from J, with 14 bases between. Germline lookup yields CDR1 MGHRA and CDR2 YSYEKL. The CDR3 nucleotides are TGCGCCAGCAGCCAAGGAAGCAGGGAATGGCAAGAGACCCAGTACTTC. This gives the protein CASSQGSREWQETQYF.

The V and J genes are TRBV7-2 and TRBJ1-3; a possible D gene is TRBD1 (6 bases). Trimming cost V 5 bases and J 2 bases, with 19 bases left between them. The CDR3 covers 17 residues. CDR1 is SGHTA, CDR2 FQGNSA, per germline. In nucleotides, the CDR3 is TGTGCCAGCAGCCGTGACAGGCCAGTTAGGACTGGAAACACCATATATTTT. Translated: CASSRDRPVRTGNTIYF.

V and J are TRBV29-1 and TRBJ1-2; tentatively, D is TRBD1 (5 bases). This CDR3 contains 13 residues. V lost 7 bases to trimming and J lost 9 bases, with 21 bases between them. Germline V lookup: CDR1 SQVTM, CDR2 ANQGSEA. The CDR3 loop is CSAGPGLSFRYTF. The CDR3 DNA sequence: TGCAGCGCTGGGCCGGGACTGTCATTTCGCTACACCTTC.

The rearrangement links TRBV18 to TRBJ2-2, with a possible D match to TRBD2 (6 bases). The V gene lost 1 base and the J gene lost 3 bases, with 6 bases spanning the gap. Germline values: CDR1 KGHSH, CDR2 LQKENI. The CDR3 is made up of 14 amino acids. DNA for the CDR3: TGTGCCAGCTCACCACGGGAGGACACCGGGGAGCTGTTTTTT. Amino acid sequence: CASSPREDTGELFF.

The chain links TRBV7-9 to TRBJ1-5; 7 bases match TRBD1. V was clipped by 4 bases and J by 3 bases; unmatched bases: 3. The length of the CDR3 is 14 residues. The germline CDR1 and CDR2 sequences are SEHNR and FQNEAQ (reference sequence). CDR3 sequence reads: CASSSDRANQPQHF. The CDR3 DNA follows: TGTGCCAGCAGCTCAGACAGGGCCAATCAGCCCCAGCATTTT.

V and J are TRBV18 and TRBJ2-7, with D possibly being TRBD1 (5 bases). The V and J ends lost 3 bases and 7 bases respectively, with 13 bases between them. This CDR3 comprises 13 residues. Germline V lookup: CDR1 KGHSH, CDR2 LQKENI. The CDR3 coding sequence is TGTGCCAGCTCACCCAGGGTTACATGGGAGCAGTACTTC. Translating it yields CASSPRVTWEQYF.

The sample holds one count of this clone. This sequence joins TRBV4-1 and TRBJ2-2; D perhaps matches TRBD2 (5 bases). The V and J ends lost 5 bases and 7 bases respectively, with 17 bases between them. The CDR3 extends over 15 amino acids. The germline gives CDR1 MGHRA, CDR2 YSYEKL. The CDR3: CASSSIGRGNGELFF. The CDR3 region has the DNA TGCGCCAGCAGCTCTATTGGCCGGGGTAACGGGGAGCTGTTTTTT.

V is TRBV11-3 and J is TRBJ2-7; 8 bases agree with TRBD1. The CDR3 contains 14 residues. Germline loops: CDR1 SGHNT, CDR2 YENEEA. J was trimmed by 5 bases and V by 6 bases; bases with no gene match: 9. The CDR3 nucleotides are TGTGCCAGCAGTCAGACAGGGGTCGTGGACGAGCAGTACTTC. Amino acid sequence: CASSQTGVVDEQYF.

The V gene is TRBV19, the J gene TRBJ1-1; D is undetermined. This CDR3 is 14 amino acids long. V dropped 2 bases and J dropped 4 bases, with 11 bases sitting between them. Per the germline V gene, CDR1 is LNHDA and CDR2 is SQIVND (reference sequence). CDR3 sequence reads: CASSIRYSSTEAFF. The CDR3 bases are TGTGCCAGTAGTATAAGGTACAGTAGCACTGAAGCTTTCTTT.

The chain joins TRBV24-1 to TRBJ2-1, with a weak D call TRBD2 (6 bases). This CDR3 is built from 13 residues. Trimming stripped 3 bases from V and 7 bases from J, with 9 bases between. Per the germline V gene, CDR1 is KGHDR and CDR2 is SFDVKD. CDR3 DNA sequence: TGTGCCACCAGTGATGGGAGGCCAAATGAGCAGTTCTTC. Its translation is CATSDGRPNEQFF.

The chain couples TRBV19 to TRBJ2-4; D remains unclear. V lost 1 base, J lost 0 bases, and 10 bases lay in between. Germline CDR1 LNHDA, CDR2 SQIVND (reference sequence). The CDR3 contains 16 residues. CDR3 bases: TGTGCCAGTAGTATAGGAGGCACCAAAGCCAAAAACATTCAGTACTTC. Residues: CASSIGGTKAKNIQYF.

This clone is a singleton in its sample. The chain joins TRBV5-1 to TRBJ2-3; D ambiguous. The germline CDR1 and CDR2 sequences are SGHRS and YFSETQ. Trimming took off 4 bases at V and 0 bases at J, with 15 bases between the two ends. CDR3 size: 16 residues. The DNA for the CDR3 is TGCGCCAGCAGCGACCGGACGGAAAGAAGCACAGATACGCAGTATTTT. This sequence encodes CASSDRTERSTDTQYF.

The chain combines TRBV2 with TRBJ1-2, with 8 bases matching TRBD1. Germline V gene lookup returns CDR1 SNHLY and CDR2 FYNNEI. V was pared by 4 bases and J by 2 bases, with 0 bases of the junction left unmatched. There are 13 residues in the CDR3. CDR3 DNA: TGTGCCAGCAGTGGACAGGGGAACTATGGCTACACCTTC. This gives the protein CASSGQGNYGYTF. Supplemented by reference TRBV2 and TRBJ1-2, the full variable domain reads EPEVTQTPSHQVTQMGQEVILRCVPISNHLYFYWYRQILGQKVEFLVSFYNNEISEKSEIFDDQFSVERPDGSNFTLKIRSTKLEDSAMYFCASSGQGNYGYTFGSGTRLTVV.

The V gene is TRBV2, the J gene TRBJ1-1; 8 bases map to TRBD1. The ends lost 4 bases at V and 4 bases at J; junction bases unmatched: 5. The length of the CDR3 is 14 residues. Germline-derived CDR1 and CDR2 are SNHLY and FYNNEI. CDR3 sequence (DNA): TGTGCCAGCAGTGCCGGACAGGGAGGCACTGAAGCTTTCTTT. It translates to CASSAGQGGTEAFF. The full variable domain, rest sourced from reference TRBV2 and TRBJ1-1, is EPEVTQTPSHQVTQMGQEVILRCVPISNHLYFYWYRQILGQKVEFLVSFYNNEISEKSEIFDDQFSVERPDGSNFTLKIRSTKLEDSAMYFCASSAGQGGTEAFFGQGTRLTVV.

The V gene is TRBV6-5, the J gene TRBJ1-5, with D possibly being TRBD1 (6 bases). Germline CDR1 and CDR2: MNHEY and SVGAGI. The CDR3 totals 15 residues. V gave up 6 bases and J gave up 6 bases, with 18 bases separating them. CDR3 region: CASRASGGEIQPQHF. The DNA for the CDR3 is TGTGCCAGCAGGGCTTCGGGGGGCGAAATTCAGCCCCAGCATTTT.

This chain links TRBV10-3 with TRBJ1-2; TRBD1 matches at 10 bases. Germline loops: CDR1 ENHRY, CDR2 SYGVKD. The ends lost 6 bases at V and 8 bases at J; junction bases unmatched: 9. The length of the CDR3 is 14 residues. The CDR3 DNA sequence: TGTGCCATCAGGGCAACCGGGACAGGGGCAGGCTACACCTTC. Protein sequence: CAIRATGTGAGYTF.